Listed below are T cell receptor beta chains from one sample, sequenced in a study of relationships among human T cell subsets. A single record per CDR3 protein comes from TCRdb applying MiXCR to the multiplex PCR reads. Of some 4,200 distinct CDR3 sequences in the sample, 45% to 60% are singletons; the top ten hold around 2.8%. Sequenced material: CD4+ Th2 cells sorted from blood. The receptors were sampled from a man between 40 and 49 years old in good health. Each CDR3 is given with its conserved first and last residue. The D gene is left open where the match is weak. Not all rows give a size; the values are once, few, many and, for expanded clones, a class.

TRBV7-7	NA	TRBJ2-3	TRBD2	TGTGCTAGCAGCCCACTAGCGGGGGGGCAGGCGGATACGCAGTATTTT	CASSPLAGGQADTQYF
TRBV28	few	TRBJ2-3	TRBD2	TGTGCCAGCAGCCCTAGCGGGAGAGGAGATACGCAGTATTTT	CASSPSGRGDTQYF
TRBV28	NA	TRBJ1-1	TRBD1	TGTGCCAGCGGGACAGGGGGCACTGAAGCTTTCTTT	CASGTGGTEAFF
TRBV11-2	NA	TRBJ1-1	NA	TGTGCCAGCAGCTTAGATCGGAGCACTGAAGCTTTCTTT	CASSLDRSTEAFF
TRBV28	NA	TRBJ1-5	TRBD1	TGTGCCAGCAGTTTATTTGGGACAGGGAATCAGCCCCAGCATTTT	CASSLFGTGNQPQHF
TRBV28	once	TRBJ1-1	NA	TGTGCCAGCAGTTCCCAGAAATTGGGGGCGCTCAACACTGAAGCTTTCTTT	CASSSQKLGALNTEAFF
TRBV12-5	NA	TRBJ2-1	TRBD2	TGTGCTAGTGAGAACAGCGGGAGGGAATTCTTC	CASENSGREFF
TRBV4-1	NA	TRBJ2-1	NA	TGCGCCAGCAGCCAACAGGTGAACTCCTACAATGAGCAGTTCTTC	CASSQQVNSYNEQFF
TRBV29-1	NA	TRBJ2-3	TRBD2	TGCAGCGTCACCCTAGCGGGAGGGCCTACAGATACGCAGTATTTT	CSVTLAGGPTDTQYF
TRBV7-8	NA	TRBJ1-5	TRBD1	TGTGCCAGCAGCCCCCGGGACAGGGTGAGCAATCAGCCCCAGCATTTT	CASSPRDRVSNQPQHF
TRBV30	NA	TRBJ1-1	NA	TGTGCCTGGAGCCGGACCGGGAAAATGGGTACTGAAGCTTTCTTT	CAWSRTGKMGTEAFF
TRBV29-1	NA	TRBJ1-5	NA	TGCAGCGTCAGCGACAGAAATCAGCCCCAGCATTTT	CSVSDRNQPQHF
TRBV29-1	few	TRBJ2-7	NA	TGCAGCGTTGCCGGGACACCCCCCTACGAGCAGTACTTC	CSVAGTPPYEQYF
TRBV20-1	NA	TRBJ2-7	TRBD2	TGCAGTTCCTGGGGGAGGGACGAGCAGTACTTC	CSSWGRDEQYF
TRBV20-1	few	TRBJ2-3	TRBD2	TGCAGTGCTAGGTTGGGACTAGCGGGGGGCACAGATACGCAGTATTTT	CSARLGLAGGTDTQYF
TRBV27	NA	TRBJ2-3	TRBD2	TGTGCCAGCAAGCCTAGCGGGGTGACTCCTAGCACAGATACGCAGTATTTT	CASKPSGVTPSTDTQYF
TRBV20-1	once	TRBJ2-5	TRBD2	TGCAGTGCTAGAATTCTGGAACGGGGACTAGCGAGAAGACAAGAGACCCAGTACTTC	CSARILERGLARRQETQYF
TRBV6-6	NA	TRBJ2-1	NA	TGTGCCAGCAGTTCGCTAGGCGAGGGGCAGTTCTTC	CASSSLGEGQFF
TRBV10-2	few	TRBJ2-2	NA	TGCGCCAGCAGTGAGGAAAGACGGACTAACACCGGGGAGCTGTTTTTT	CASSEERRTNTGELFF
TRBV11-1	NA	TRBJ1-6	NA	TGTGCCAGCAGCCAGGACGGGTCACGAATTTCACCCCTCCACTTT	CASSQDGSRISPLHF
TRBV27	NA	TRBJ2-3	TRBD2	TGTGCCAGCAACCGCGGGGGGGCCGGAGATACGCAGTATTTT	CASNRGGAGDTQYF
TRBV10-2	NA	TRBJ2-1	NA	TGCGCCAGCAGACAGCCGGACGGATACAATGAGCAGTTCTTC	CASRQPDGYNEQFF
TRBV10-1	NA	TRBJ2-1	TRBD2	TGCGCCAGCAGTCGCGGGAGTGCGGAGCAGTTCTTC	CASSRGSAEQFF